This is a list of T cell receptor beta chains from one sample in a study of CD8 T cells in ankylosing spondylitis. From the 5' RACE reads, TCRdb called clonotypes with MiXCR, one entry per CDR3 protein. The table lists about 240,000 distinct CDR3 sequences, around 11% of them singletons. The material sequenced was blood, either unsorted or a sorted T cell fraction (not recorded which). These receptors all stem from a male donor with ankylosing spondylitis or in good health (not recorded which). CDR3s include the opening cysteine and the closing phenylalanine or tryptophan. A row's size may be missing; if present it is once, few, many or a size class.

clone_size | cdr3_length | v_call | cdr3_aa
many | 15 | TRBV10-2 | CASSVWSSSYNEQFF
many | 13 | TRBV4-2 | CASSQGRSSAQYF
NA | 18 | TRBV5-1 | CASSLILGTGTSTDTQYF
many | 16 | TRBV28 | CASSPLGLASTNEQFF
many | 15 | TRBV5-1 | CASSLRTGDVYGYTF
few | 17 | TRBV5-1 | CASSLEFRTYLKETQYF
NA | 14 | TRBV29-1 | CSVTPGTGNEKLFF
many | 15 | TRBV6-1 | CASSELSGSGDEQFF
NA | 16 | TRBV6-5 | CASSFGAPLADTEAFF
many | 16 | TRBV5-5 | CASSLRGVNSNQPQHF
NA | 17 | TRBV2 | CASSWDRGRGDYNEQFF
few | 16 | TRBV12-2 | CASRLAWGCTNEKLFF
NA | 15 | TRBV7-3 | CASSTQETNTGELFF
NA | 14 | TRBV7-3 | CASSSTGLRGTQYF
many | 13 | TRBV29-1 | CSVESPGGYEQYF
few | 12 | TRBV14 | CASSQAGNEQYF
NA | 14 | TRBV11-2 | CASSFTVVSGELFF
many | 16 | TRBV21-1 | CASSKAPIRTAGELFF
many | 12 | TRBV6-2/TRBV6-3 | CASSRTQTEAFF
many | 15 | TRBV20-1 | CSARDPQVGYTEAFF
few | 12 | TRBV5-1 | CASRPDGNTIYF
many | 14 | TRBV6-1 | CASRGTRLGETQYF
many | 17 | TRBV5-1 | CASSLAIVSGSTDTQYF
NA | 14 | TRBV27 | CASSRRGADTEAFF
many | 16 | TRBV5-1 | CASSLVASGSHYEQYF
few | 13 | TRBV29-1 | CSVDKTGGTEAFF
many | 14 | TRBV5-1 | CASSLGNGYTEAFF
NA | 16 | TRBV19 | CASRPSLSRWGDTQYF
few | 15 | TRBV6-1 | CASSEARGYIYEQYF
many | 13 | TRBV12-3/TRBV12-4 | CASSLAGTGELFF
NA | 13 | TRBV29-1 | CSYRQGPNTEAFF
many | 13 | TRBV10-1 | CASSGNRGTEAFF
many | 15 | TRBV12-3/TRBV12-4 | CASSGTSGKDGELSF
many | 15 | TRBV5-1 | CASTARDPTNEKLFF
NA | 14 | TRBV18 | CASSRDREYTEAFF
NA | 13 | TRBV7-8 | CVSTRDNPYEQYF
many | 14 | TRBV20-1 | CSARDGGGAKPQHF
few | 16 | TRBV3-1 | CASSQDPSHSSYEQYF
many | 14 | TRBV12-3/TRBV12-4 | CASSRLASYNEQFF
many | 15 | TRBV21-1 | CASKQSGPPHNEQFF
many | 15 | TRBV29-1 | CSVEEETASTDTQYF
NA | 15 | TRBV28 | CASNLTSGGTDTQYF
few | 14 | TRBV9 | CTSSPGTDNSPLHF
NA | 14 | TRBV7-9 | CASSLVGLTDTQYF
NA | 15 | TRBV6-4 | CASSDRAGVVNEQFF
many | 13 | TRBV24-1 | CATSDTRPGELFF
many | 16 | TRBV20-1 | CSARDTELASYNEQFF
many | 15 | TRBV3-1 | CASSEGLAGLNEQFF
many | 14 | TRBV12-3/TRBV12-4 | CASGKTASGNTIYF
many | 12 | TRBV9 | CASSGADVRLDF
NA | 15 | TRBV6-5 | CASSYLGGRNTEAFF
many | 12 | TRBV28 | CASSWADGEQFF